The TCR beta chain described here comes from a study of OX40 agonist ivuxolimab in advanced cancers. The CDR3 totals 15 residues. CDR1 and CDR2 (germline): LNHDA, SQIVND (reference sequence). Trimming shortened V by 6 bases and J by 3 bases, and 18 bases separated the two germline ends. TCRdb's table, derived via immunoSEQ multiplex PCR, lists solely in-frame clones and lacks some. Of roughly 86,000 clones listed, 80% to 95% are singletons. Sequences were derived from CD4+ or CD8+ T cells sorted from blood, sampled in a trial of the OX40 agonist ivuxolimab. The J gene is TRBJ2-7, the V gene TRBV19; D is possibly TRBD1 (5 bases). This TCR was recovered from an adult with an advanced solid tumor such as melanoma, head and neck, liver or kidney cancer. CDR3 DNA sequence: TGTGCCAGTAGCGCCAAAGGGGCAGTGAACTACGAGCAGTACTTC. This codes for CASSAKGAVNYEQYF.